Below are 14 T cell receptor beta chains sequenced from a single sample in a study of blood T cell repertoires in COVID-19. Clones were read by immunoSEQ multiplex PCR, and TCRdb kept only the in-frame ones, dropping some. This table holds more than 200,000 clones, 88% found once. The specimen was peripheral blood. These receptor sequences come from a human donor in a cohort sampled during active COVID-19.

The rearrangement links TRBV6-6 to TRBJ2-7, with 7 bases fitting TRBD1. The germline CDR1 and CDR2 sequences are MNHNY and SVGAGI (reference sequence). The V and J ends lost 8 bases and 2 bases, in that order; junction bases with no gene match: 9. This CDR3 comprises 14 residues. This CDR3 reads CASSAGTVTYEQYF. The DNA for the CDR3 is TGTGCCAGCTCCGCCGGGACAGTAACCTACGAGCAGTACTTC.

In regard to this clone: At one of its ends the junction is not consistent with the germline gene, which may arise from a read error. This chain uses TRBV29-1 with TRBJ1-2, with D possibly TRBD1 on 5 matching bases. The CDR3 consists of 11 residues. The V gene's germline CDR1 is SQVTM and CDR2 ANQGSEA. The CDR3 DNA sequence: TGCAGCGGTGAATGGGGGGGTGGCTACACCTTC. This gives the protein CSGEWGGGYTF.

CDR3 region: CASSATGGAEEQYF. In nucleotides, the CDR3 is TGTGCCAGCAGCGCTACAGGGGGCGCGGAGGAGCAGTACTTC. This sequence joins TRBV7-8 and TRBJ2-7; 9 bases fit TRBD1. The V gene's germline CDR1 is SGHVS and CDR2 FQNEAQ. The CDR3 covers 14 residues. V was pared by 5 bases and J by 7 bases, with 9 bases of the junction left unmatched.

This clone was seen only once. V is TRBV19 and J is TRBJ1-2; 8 bases line up with TRBD1. CDR3 length equals 17 residues. Losses at the gene ends were 2 bases for V and 4 bases for J; bases not matched to a gene: 12. Germline CDR1 LNHDA, CDR2 SQIVND (reference sequence). Here the CDR3 DNA reads TGTGCCAGTAGTATAAGGACAGGGACCACCGCGGGCTATGGCTACACCTTC. As protein: CASSIRTGTTAGYGYTF.

J is TRBJ1-1 and V is TRBV30; 8 bases are shared with TRBD1. V dropped 0 bases and J dropped 6; count of bases not matched to a gene: 3. Germline values: CDR1 GTSNPN, CDR2 SVGIG (reference sequence). The CDR3 extends over 13 amino acids. This chain's CDR3 is CAWSVQQGAEAFF. The CDR3 coding sequence is TGTGCCTGGAGTGTACAACAGGGGGCTGAAGCTTTCTTT.

This clone has a single count. J is TRBJ2-7 and V is TRBV10-3; TRBD1 matches at 10 bases. J was trimmed by 2 bases and V by 6 bases; bases with no gene match: 4. Germline V gene sequence: CDR1 ENHRY, CDR2 SYGVKD. This CDR3 has 14 residues. The CDR3 nucleotides are TGTGCCATCAGAGGGACAGGGGACACCTACGAGCAGTACTTC. It is translated as CAIRGTGDTYEQYF.

J is TRBJ1-2 and V is TRBV27, with D possibly being TRBD1 (5 bases). The V gene lost 0 bases and the J gene lost 7 bases, with 18 bases spanning the gap. Germline CDR1 is MNHEY and CDR2 is SMNVEV (reference sequence). The CDR3 consists of 16 residues. The CDR3 DNA reads TGTGCCAGCAGTTTATCCCGGACAAGACCTCAGGGTGGCTACACCTTC. Its translation is CASSLSRTRPQGGYTF.

This clone showed up just once. The V gene is TRBV27, the J gene TRBJ2-7; D possibly corresponds to TRBD1 (6 bases). This CDR3 spans 14 amino acids. Germline lookup yields CDR1 MNHEY and CDR2 SMNVEV (reference sequence). Trimming removed 4 bases at V and 2 bases at J, with 12 bases between. In nucleotides, the CDR3 is TGTGCCAGCAGTTACAACAGGGTCACCTACGAGCAGTACTTC. It is translated as CASSYNRVTYEQYF.

This clone has more than one count but fewer than ten. The rearrangement uses TRBV19 and TRBJ2-3, with 12 bases that match TRBD2. The V gene end was trimmed by 2 bases and the J gene end by 4 bases; junction bases not matched to a gene: 7. The germline V gene has CDR1 LNHDA and CDR2 SQIVND (reference sequence). This CDR3 has 17 residues. CDR3: CASSISLAGGPADTQYF. CDR3 DNA sequence: TGTGCCAGTAGTATAAGTCTAGCGGGAGGGCCAGCAGATACGCAGTATTTT.

The chain links TRBV4-3 to TRBJ2-6; D gene unclear. CDR3 size: 15 residues. Germline V gene lookup returns CDR1 LGHNA and CDR2 YSLEER. V was shortened by 3 bases and J by 0 bases, with 6 bases between the two germline ends. CDR3 nucleotide sequence: TGCGCCAGCAGCCAGTCCCGCTCTGGGGCCAACGTCCTGACTTTC. It specifies CASSQSRSGANVLTF.

The rearrangement links TRBV10-2 to TRBJ1-3, with 7 nucleotides matching TRBD1. The CDR3 length is 15 residues. Germline V gives CDR1 WSHSY, CDR2 SAAADI. V was pared by 6 bases and J by 0 bases, with 5 bases of the junction left unmatched. The CDR3 reads CASREGQISGNTIYF. In nucleotides, the CDR3 is TGCGCCAGCAGGGAGGGACAGATCTCTGGAAACACCATATATTTT.

V is TRBV10-3 and J is TRBJ1-2; perhaps TRBD1 as D (6 bases). The germline V gene encodes CDR1 ENHRY and CDR2 SYGVKD. The CDR3 has 13 residues. Trimming stripped 5 bases from V and 8 bases from J, with 15 bases between. CDR3 DNA: TGTGCCATCAGTACGAACCCAGGGGAGGGCTACACCTTC. As protein: CAISTNPGEGYTF.

This chain uses TRBV7-2 with TRBJ1-1, with D uncertain. CDR3 length: 14 amino acids. V was pared by 5 bases and J by 4 bases, with 14 bases between. The germline CDR1 and CDR2 sequences are SGHTA and FQGNSA. The CDR3 here is CASSPGSRGTEAFF. Written as DNA, the CDR3 is TGTGCCAGCAGCCCCGGGTCTCGGGGCACTGAAGCTTTCTTT.

The chain employs TRBV24-1 and TRBJ1-2; D possibly corresponds to TRBD1 (6 bases). Germline CDR1 KGHDR, CDR2 SFDVKD. Trimming stripped 3 bases from V and 10 bases from J, with 11 bases between. There are 12 residues in the CDR3. Here the CDR3 reads CATSDHRQVYTF. The CDR3 region has the DNA TGTGCCACCAGTGATCACCGACAGGTCTACACCTTC.